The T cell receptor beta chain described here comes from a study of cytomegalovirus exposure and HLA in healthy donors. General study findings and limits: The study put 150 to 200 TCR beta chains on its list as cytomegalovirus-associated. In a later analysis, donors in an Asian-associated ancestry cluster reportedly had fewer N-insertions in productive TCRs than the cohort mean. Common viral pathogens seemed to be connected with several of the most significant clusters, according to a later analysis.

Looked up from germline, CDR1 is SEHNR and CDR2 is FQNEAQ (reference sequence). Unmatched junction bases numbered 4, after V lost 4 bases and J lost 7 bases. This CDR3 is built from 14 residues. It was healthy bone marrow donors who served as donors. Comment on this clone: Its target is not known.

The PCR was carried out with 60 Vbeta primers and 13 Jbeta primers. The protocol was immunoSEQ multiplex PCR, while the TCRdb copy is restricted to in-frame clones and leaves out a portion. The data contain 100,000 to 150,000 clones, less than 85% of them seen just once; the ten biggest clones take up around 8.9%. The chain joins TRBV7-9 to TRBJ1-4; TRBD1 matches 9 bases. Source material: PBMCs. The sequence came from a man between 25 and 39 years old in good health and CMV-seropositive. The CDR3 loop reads CASSSGTGTEKLFF. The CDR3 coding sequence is TGTGCCAGCAGCTCCGGGACAGGGACTGAAAAACTGTTTTTT.